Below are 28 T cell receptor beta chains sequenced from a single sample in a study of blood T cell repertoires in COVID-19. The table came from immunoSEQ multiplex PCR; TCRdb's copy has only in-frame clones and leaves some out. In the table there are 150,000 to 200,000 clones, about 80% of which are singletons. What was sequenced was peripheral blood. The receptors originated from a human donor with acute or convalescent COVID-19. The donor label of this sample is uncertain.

CDR3 sequence (DNA): TGTGCCAGCAACGACCGATCAGGGGCTGGAAACACCATATATTTT. It specifies CASNDRSGAGNTIYF. The chain is built from TRBV7-2 and TRBJ1-3, with D tentatively TRBD1 (6 bases). CDR3 length equals 15 residues. V was shortened by 7 bases and J by 2 bases, with 15 bases between the two germline ends. The germline V gene encodes CDR1 SGHTA and CDR2 FQGNSA.

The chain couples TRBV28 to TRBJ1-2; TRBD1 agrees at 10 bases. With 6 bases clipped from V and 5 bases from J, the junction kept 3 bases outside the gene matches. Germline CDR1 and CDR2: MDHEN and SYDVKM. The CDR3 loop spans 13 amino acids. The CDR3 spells CASRPGQGYGYTF. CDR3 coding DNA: TGTGCCAGCAGACCGGGACAGGGGTATGGCTACACCTTC.

The CDR3 spells CASSSGASGQDTQYF. CDR3 in DNA: TGTGCCAGTAGTTCCGGGGCTAGCGGGCAAGATACGCAGTATTTT. The chain joins TRBV19 to TRBJ2-3, with TRBD2 identical over 8 bases. Germline V gene sequence: CDR1 LNHDA, CDR2 SQIVND (reference sequence). Germline trimming cut 5 bases from V and 5 bases from J; bases unmatched to any gene: 9. The CDR3 loop spans 15 amino acids.

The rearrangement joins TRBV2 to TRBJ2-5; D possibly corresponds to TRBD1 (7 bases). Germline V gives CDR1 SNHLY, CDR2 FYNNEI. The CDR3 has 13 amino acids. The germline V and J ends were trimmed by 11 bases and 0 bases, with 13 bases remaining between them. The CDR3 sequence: CALQGGDQETQYF. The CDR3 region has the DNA TGTGCCCTCCAGGGGGGCGACCAAGAGACCCAGTACTTC.

In DNA, the CDR3 is TGTGCCAGCAGCCTCAGGGGGCGCGGGGAGACCCAGTACTTC. Its translation: CASSLRGRGETQYF. The chain uses TRBV11-3 and TRBJ2-5; 8 bases map to TRBD1. V lost 5 bases to trimming and J lost 5 bases; unmatched junction nucleotides: 7. The CDR3 is 14 residues long. Per the germline V gene, CDR1 is SGHNT and CDR2 is YENEEA.

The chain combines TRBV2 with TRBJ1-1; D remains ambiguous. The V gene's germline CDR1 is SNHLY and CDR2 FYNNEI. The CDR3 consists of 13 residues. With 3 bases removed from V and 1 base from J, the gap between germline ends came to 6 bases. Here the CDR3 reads CASSDGRNTEAFF. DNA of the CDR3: TGTGCCAGCAGTGATGGGCGGAACACTGAAGCTTTCTTT. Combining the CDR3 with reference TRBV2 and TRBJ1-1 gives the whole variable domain EPEVTQTPSHQVTQMGQEVILRCVPISNHLYFYWYRQILGQKVEFLVSFYNNEISEKSEIFDDQFSVERPDGSNFTLKIRSTKLEDSAMYFCASSDGRNTEAFFGQGTRLTVV.

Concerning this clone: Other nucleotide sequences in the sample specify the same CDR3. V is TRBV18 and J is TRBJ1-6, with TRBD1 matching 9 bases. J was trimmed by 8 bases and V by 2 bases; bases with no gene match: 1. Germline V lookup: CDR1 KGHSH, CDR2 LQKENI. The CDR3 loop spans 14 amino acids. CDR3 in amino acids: CASSPRQGDSPLHF. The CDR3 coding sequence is TGTGCCAGCTCACCAAGACAGGGGGATTCACCCCTCCACTTT.

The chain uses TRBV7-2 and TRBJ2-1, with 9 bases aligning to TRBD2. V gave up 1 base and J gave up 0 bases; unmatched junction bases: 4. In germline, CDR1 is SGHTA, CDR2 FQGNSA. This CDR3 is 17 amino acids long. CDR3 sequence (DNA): TGTGCCAGCAGCTTAGTGGCTAGCGGGAACTCCTACAATGAGCAGTTCTTC. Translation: CASSLVASGNSYNEQFF.

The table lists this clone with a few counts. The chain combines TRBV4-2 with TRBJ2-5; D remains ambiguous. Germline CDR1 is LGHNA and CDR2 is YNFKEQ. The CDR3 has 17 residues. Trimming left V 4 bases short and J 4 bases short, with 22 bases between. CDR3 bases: TGTGCCAGCAGCCCTTCTGCGAGCACCTATCGAGGAGAGACCCAGTACTTC. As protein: CASSPSASTYRGETQYF.

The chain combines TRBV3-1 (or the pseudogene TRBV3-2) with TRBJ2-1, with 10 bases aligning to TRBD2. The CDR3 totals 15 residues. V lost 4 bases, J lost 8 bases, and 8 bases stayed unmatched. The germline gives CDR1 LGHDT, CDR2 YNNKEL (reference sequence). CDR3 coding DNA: TGTGCCAGCAGCCCCGGGCTAGCGGGAGTCTATGAGCAGTTCTTC. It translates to CASSPGLAGVYEQFF.

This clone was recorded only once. DNA of the CDR3: TGTGCCAGCAGCCGCCGAGGGGAGCAGTACTTC. Encoded protein: CASSRRGEQYF. This sequence joins TRBV5-6 and TRBJ2-7; D may be TRBD2 (5 bases). Trimming took 4 bases from V and 7 from J, leaving 9 bases between them. This CDR3 is built from 11 residues. Germline CDR1 reads SGHDT; CDR2 reads YYEEEE.

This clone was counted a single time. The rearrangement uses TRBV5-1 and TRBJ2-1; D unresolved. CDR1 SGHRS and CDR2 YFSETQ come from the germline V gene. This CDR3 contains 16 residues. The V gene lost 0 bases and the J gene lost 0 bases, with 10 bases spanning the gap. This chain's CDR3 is CASSLGSAVSYNEQFF. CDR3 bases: TGCGCCAGCAGCTTGGGGAGCGCAGTCTCCTACAATGAGCAGTTCTTC.

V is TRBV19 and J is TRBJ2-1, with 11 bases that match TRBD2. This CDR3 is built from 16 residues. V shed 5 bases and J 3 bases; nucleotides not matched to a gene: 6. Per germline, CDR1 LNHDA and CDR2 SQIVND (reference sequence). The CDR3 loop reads CASSPTGTSGYNEQFF. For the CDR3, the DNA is TGTGCCAGTAGTCCGACCGGGACTAGCGGCTACAATGAGCAGTTCTTC.

This CDR3 is CASRGGSSYNEQFF. CDR3 in DNA: TGTGCCAGCCGGGGGGGGAGCTCCTACAATGAGCAGTTCTTC. The chain carries TRBV19 and TRBJ2-1; 8 bases fit TRBD2. The CDR3 is 14 residues long. Germline V gene data show CDR1 as LNHDA and CDR2 as SQIVND (reference sequence). V shed 9 bases, J shed 0 bases, and the junction held 4 bases outside the gene matches.

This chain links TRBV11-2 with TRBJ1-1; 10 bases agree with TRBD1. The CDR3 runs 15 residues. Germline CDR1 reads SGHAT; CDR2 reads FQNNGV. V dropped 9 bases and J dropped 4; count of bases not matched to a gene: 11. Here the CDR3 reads CASTWTGGRGTEAFF. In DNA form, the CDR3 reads TGTGCCAGTACCTGGACAGGGGGAAGAGGCACTGAAGCTTTCTTT.

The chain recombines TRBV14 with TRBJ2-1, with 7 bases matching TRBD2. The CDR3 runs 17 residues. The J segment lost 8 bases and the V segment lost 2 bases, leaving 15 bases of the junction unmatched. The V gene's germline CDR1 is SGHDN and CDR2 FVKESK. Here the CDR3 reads CASSQLRSAGEGDEQFF. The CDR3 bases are TGTGCCAGCAGCCAATTAAGGTCCGCGGGAGAAGGGGATGAGCAGTTCTTC.

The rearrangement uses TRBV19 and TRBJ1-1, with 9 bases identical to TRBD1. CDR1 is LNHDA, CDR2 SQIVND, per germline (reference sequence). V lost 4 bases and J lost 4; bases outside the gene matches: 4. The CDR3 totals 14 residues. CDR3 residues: CASSTGQGPTEAFF. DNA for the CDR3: TGTGCCAGTAGTACCGGACAGGGGCCCACTGAAGCTTTCTTT.

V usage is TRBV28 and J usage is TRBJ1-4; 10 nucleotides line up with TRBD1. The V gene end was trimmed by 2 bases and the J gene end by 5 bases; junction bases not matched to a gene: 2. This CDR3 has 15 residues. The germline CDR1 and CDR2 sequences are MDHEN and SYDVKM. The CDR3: CASSLMTGGNEKLFF. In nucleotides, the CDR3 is TGTGCCAGCAGTTTAATGACAGGGGGCAATGAAAAACTGTTTTTT.

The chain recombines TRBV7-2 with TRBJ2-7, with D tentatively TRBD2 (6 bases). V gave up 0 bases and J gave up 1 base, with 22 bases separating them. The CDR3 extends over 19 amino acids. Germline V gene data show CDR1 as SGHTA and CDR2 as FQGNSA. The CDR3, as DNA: TGTGCCAGCAGCTTAGCATCAGATTATGAATGGGGGGTGTCCTACGAGCAGTACTTC. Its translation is CASSLASDYEWGVSYEQYF.

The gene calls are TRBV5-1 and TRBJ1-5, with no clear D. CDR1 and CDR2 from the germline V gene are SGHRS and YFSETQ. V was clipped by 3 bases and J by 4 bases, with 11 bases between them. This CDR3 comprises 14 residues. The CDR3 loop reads CASSSMGGNQPQHF. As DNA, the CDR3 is TGCGCCAGCAGCTCGATGGGCGGGAATCAGCCCCAGCATTTT.

The CDR3 region has the DNA TGTGCCTGGAGTACCAGACAGAGGAGGGCCAACGTCCTGACTTTC. Its protein product is CAWSTRQRRANVLTF. The gene calls are TRBV30 and TRBJ2-6, with TRBD1 as a possible D gene (5 bases). Germline CDR1 reads GTSNPN; CDR2 reads SVGIG (reference sequence). The V end lost 2 bases, the J end lost 5 bases, and 13 bases lay between the germline ends. This CDR3 is built from 15 residues.

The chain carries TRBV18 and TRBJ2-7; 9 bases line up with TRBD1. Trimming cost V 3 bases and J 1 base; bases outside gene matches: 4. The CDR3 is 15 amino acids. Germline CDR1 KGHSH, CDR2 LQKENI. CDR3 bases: TGTGCCAGCTCACCGAGGACAGGGGTTTCCTACGAGCAGTACTTC. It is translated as CASSPRTGVSYEQYF.

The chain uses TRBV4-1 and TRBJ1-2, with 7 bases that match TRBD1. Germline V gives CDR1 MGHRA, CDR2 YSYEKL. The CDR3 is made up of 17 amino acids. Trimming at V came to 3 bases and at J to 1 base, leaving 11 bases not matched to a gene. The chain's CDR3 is CASSQDGTVGGNYGYTF. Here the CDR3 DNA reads TGCGCCAGCAGCCAGGACGGGACAGTAGGGGGTAACTATGGCTACACCTTC.

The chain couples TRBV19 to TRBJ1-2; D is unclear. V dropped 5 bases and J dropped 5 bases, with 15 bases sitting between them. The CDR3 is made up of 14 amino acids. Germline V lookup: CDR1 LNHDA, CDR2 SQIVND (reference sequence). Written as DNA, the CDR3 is TGTGCCAGTAGTCCCCACGGAGGTCAGTATGGCTACACCTTC. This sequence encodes CASSPHGGQYGYTF. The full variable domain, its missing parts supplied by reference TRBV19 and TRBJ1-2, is DGGITQSPKYLFRKEGQNVTLSCEQNLNHDAMYWYRQDPGQGLRLIYYSQIVNDFQKGDIAEGYSVSREKKESFPLTVTSAQKNPTAFYLCASSPHGGQYGYTFGSGTRLTVV.

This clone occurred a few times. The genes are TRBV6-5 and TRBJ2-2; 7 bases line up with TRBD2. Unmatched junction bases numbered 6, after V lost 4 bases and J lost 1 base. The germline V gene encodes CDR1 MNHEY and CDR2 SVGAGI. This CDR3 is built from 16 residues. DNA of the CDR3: TGTGCCAGCAGTTTCCTGACTAGCATGAACACCGGGGAGCTGTTTTTT. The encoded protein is CASSFLTSMNTGELFF.

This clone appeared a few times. The CDR3 sequence: CASRFGQGQYGYTF. The CDR3 DNA reads as TGTGCCAGCAGATTCGGACAGGGACAATATGGCTACACCTTC. The chain recombines TRBV13 with TRBJ1-2, with 8 bases fitting TRBD1. CDR1 PRHDT and CDR2 FYEKMQ come from the germline V gene (reference sequence). With V trimmed by 6 bases and J by 5 bases, 8 bases remained unmatched. The CDR3 totals 14 residues.

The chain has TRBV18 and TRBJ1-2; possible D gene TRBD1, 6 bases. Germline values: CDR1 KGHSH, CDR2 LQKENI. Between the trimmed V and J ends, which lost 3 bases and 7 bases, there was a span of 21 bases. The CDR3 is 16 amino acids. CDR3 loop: CASSPSGRGGLGGYTF. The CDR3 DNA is TGTGCCAGCTCACCCTCAGGCAGGGGCGGTTTAGGTGGCTACACCTTC.

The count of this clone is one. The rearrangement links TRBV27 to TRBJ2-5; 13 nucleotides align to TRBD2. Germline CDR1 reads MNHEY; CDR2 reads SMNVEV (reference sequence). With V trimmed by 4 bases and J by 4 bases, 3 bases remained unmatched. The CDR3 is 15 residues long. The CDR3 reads CASSSGTSGIETQYF. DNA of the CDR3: TGTGCCAGCAGTTCAGGGACTAGCGGGATAGAGACCCAGTACTTC.